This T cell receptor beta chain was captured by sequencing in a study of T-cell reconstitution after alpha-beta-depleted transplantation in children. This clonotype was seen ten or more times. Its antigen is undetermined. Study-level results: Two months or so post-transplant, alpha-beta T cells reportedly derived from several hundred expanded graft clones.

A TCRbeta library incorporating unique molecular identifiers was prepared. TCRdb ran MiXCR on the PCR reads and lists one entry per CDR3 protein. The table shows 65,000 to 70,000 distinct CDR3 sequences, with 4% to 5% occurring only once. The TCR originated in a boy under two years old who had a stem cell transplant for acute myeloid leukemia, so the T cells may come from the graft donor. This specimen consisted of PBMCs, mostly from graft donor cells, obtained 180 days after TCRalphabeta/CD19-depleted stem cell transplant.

Written as DNA, the CDR3 is TGTGCCTGGAGTGGGGACAGGCTCCAAGAGACCCAGTACTTC. Residues: CAWSGDRLQETQYF. The gene calls are TRBV30 and TRBJ2-5, with 8 bases lining up with TRBD1. CDR1 is GTSNPN and CDR2 is SVGIG in the germline V gene (reference sequence). V lost 1 base to trimming and J lost 1 base; unmatched junction nucleotides: 2. The CDR3 consists of 14 residues.